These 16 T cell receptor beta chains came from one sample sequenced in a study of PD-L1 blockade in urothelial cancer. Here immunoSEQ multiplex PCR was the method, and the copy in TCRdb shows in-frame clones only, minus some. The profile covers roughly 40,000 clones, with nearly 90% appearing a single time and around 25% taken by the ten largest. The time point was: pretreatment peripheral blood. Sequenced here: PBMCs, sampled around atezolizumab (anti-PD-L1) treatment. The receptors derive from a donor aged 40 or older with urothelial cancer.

CDR3 in DNA: TGTGCCAGCAGCTCTCGGCTCTCACAGGATGAGCAGTTCTTC. Translation: CASSSRLSQDEQFF. The V gene is TRBV7-2, the J gene TRBJ2-1, with D perhaps TRBD1 (5 bases). Germline CDR1 and CDR2: SGHTA and FQGNSA. V was trimmed by 4 bases and J by 8 bases, leaving 15 bases between them. The CDR3 contains 14 residues.

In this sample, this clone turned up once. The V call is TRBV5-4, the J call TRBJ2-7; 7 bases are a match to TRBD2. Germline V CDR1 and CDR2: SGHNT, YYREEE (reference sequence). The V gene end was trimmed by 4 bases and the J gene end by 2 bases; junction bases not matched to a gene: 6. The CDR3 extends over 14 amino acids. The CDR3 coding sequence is TGTGCCAGCAGCCCAGGACTAGTGGCCTACGAGCAGTACTTC. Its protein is CASSPGLVAYEQYF. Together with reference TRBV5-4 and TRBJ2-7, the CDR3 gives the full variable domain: ETGVTQSPTHLIKTRGQQVTLRCSSQSGHNTVSWYQQALGQGPQFIFQYYREEENGRGNFPPRFSGLQFPNYSSELNVNALELDDSALYLCASSPGLVAYEQYFGPGTRLTVT.

Here the CDR3 DNA reads TGTGCCAGCTCACCGGACAGGGTCAACACTGAAGCTTTCTTT. Its protein product is CASSPDRVNTEAFF. The gene calls are TRBV18 and TRBJ1-1; TRBD1 aligns across 8 bases. V gave up 3 bases and J gave up 2 bases; unmatched junction bases: 2. The germline CDR1 and CDR2 sequences are KGHSH and LQKENI. CDR3 length: 14 residues.

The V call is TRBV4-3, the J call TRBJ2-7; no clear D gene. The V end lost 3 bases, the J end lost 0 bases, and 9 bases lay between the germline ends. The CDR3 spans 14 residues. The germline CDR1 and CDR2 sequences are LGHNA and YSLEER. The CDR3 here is CASSHRHFSYEQYF. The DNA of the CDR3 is TGCGCCAGCAGCCATCGACACTTCTCCTACGAGCAGTACTTC.

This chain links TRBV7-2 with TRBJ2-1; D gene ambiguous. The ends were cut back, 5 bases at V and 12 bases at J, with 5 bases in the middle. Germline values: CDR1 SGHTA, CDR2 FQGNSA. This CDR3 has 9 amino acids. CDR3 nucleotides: TGTGCCAGCAGCCCACTGCAGTTCTTC. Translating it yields CASSPLQFF.

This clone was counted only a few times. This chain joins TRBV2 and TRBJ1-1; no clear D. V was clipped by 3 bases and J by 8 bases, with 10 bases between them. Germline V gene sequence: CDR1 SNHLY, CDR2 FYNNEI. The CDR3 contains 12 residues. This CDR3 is CASSDPPGEAFF. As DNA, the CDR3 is TGTGCCAGCAGTGATCCCCCGGGAGAAGCTTTCTTT.

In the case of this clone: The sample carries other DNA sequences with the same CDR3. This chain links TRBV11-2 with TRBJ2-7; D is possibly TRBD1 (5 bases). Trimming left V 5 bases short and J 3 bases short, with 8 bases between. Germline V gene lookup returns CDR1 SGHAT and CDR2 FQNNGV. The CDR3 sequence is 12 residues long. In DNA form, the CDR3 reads TGTGCCAGCAGCCGCCAGGGCTACGAGCAGTACTTC. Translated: CASSRQGYEQYF.

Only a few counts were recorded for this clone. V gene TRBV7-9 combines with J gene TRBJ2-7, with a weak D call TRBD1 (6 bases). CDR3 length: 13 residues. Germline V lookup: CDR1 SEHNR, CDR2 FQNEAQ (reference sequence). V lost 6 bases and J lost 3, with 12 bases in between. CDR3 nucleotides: TGTGCCAGCAGTTCCAGGGGAGACTACGAGCAGTACTTC. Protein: CASSSRGDYEQYF.

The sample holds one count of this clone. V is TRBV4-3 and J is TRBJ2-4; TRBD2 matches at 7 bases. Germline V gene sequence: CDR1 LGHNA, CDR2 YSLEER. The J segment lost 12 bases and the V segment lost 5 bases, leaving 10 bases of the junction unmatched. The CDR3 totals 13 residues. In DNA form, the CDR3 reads TGCGCCAGCAGCGAACAGCGGGATGGGACTCAGTACTTC. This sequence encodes CASSEQRDGTQYF.

CDR3 region: CASSPDSTYEQYF. The CDR3 nucleotides read TGTGCCAGCTCACCAGACAGCACCTACGAGCAGTACTTC. The chain employs TRBV18 and TRBJ2-7; D might be TRBD1 (5 bases). The CDR3 is 13 residues long. The V and J ends lost 2 bases and 2 bases respectively, with 7 bases between them. Looked up from germline, CDR1 is KGHSH and CDR2 is LQKENI.

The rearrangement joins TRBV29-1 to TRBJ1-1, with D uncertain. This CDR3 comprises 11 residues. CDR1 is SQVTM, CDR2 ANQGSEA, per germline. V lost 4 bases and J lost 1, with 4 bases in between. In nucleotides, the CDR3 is TGCAGCGTTGCGTGGAACACTGAAGCTTTCTTT. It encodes CSVAWNTEAFF.

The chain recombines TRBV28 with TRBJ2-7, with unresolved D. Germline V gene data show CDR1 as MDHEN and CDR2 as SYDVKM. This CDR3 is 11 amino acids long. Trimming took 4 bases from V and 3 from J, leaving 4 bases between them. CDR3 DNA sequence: TGTGCCAGCAGTTCGTTCTACGAGCAGTACTTC. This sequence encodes CASSSFYEQYF.

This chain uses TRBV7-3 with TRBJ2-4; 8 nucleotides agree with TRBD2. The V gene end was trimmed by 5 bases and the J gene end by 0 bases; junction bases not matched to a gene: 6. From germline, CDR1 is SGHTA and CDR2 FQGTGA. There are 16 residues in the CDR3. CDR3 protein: CASSPQAGGAKNIQYF. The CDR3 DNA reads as TGTGCCAGCAGCCCCCAGGCGGGGGGAGCCAAAAACATTCAGTACTTC.

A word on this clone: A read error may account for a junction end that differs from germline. The CDR3 here is CASSTGQGMKQYF. CDR3 nucleotides: TGTGCTAGCAGCACGGGACAGGGAATGAAGCAGTACTTC. The chain employs TRBV7-7 and TRBJ2-7; TRBD1 matches 9 bases. Germline loops: CDR1 SSHAT, CDR2 FNYEAQ (reference sequence). The CDR3 covers 13 residues.

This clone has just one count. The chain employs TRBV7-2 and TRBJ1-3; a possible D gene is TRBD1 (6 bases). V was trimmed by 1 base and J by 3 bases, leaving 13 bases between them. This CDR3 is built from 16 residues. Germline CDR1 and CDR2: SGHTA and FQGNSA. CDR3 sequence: CASSLVGAGVGNTIYF. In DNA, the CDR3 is TGTGCCAGCAGCTTAGTAGGGGCAGGGGTTGGAAACACCATATATTTT.

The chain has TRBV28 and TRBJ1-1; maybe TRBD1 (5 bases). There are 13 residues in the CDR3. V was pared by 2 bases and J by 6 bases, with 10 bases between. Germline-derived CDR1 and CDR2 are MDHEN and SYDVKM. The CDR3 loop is CASSLGAFAEAFF. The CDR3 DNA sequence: TGTGCCAGCAGTTTAGGGGCGTTCGCTGAAGCTTTCTTT.